This T cell receptor beta chain was sequenced for a study of T cell responses to AZD1222 COVID-19 vaccine. Across the whole study: Second doses were pooled across both intervals (about 4 or about 12 weeks).

This CDR3 is 19 amino acids long. V shed 4 bases and J 4 bases; nucleotides not matched to a gene: 17. The germline V gene has CDR1 SGHVS and CDR2 FQNEAQ. Profiling relied on immunoSEQ multiplex PCR, and the TCRdb table lists in-frame clones only, not all of them. Of 52,000 or so clones listed, approximately 88% were seen once; the top ten hold 25% to 30%. Comment on this clone: Antigen unknown.

Study results and limitations: Baseline serostatus was positive in only six AZD1222 recipients. White British people made up most donors, females outnumbered males, and clonal diversity was possibly underestimated. Along spike, vaccine-associated CD4 TCRs were found throughout, with dominance at 160-218 and 743-854.

The sequencing used peripheral blood, collected on day 0 of AZD1222 vaccination. This chain uses TRBV7-8 with TRBJ1-5; 9 bases match TRBD1. The TCR comes from an adult in good health. The CDR3 sequence: CASSYNRGRGRFGNQPQHF. In DNA, the CDR3 is TGTGCCAGCAGCTACAACAGGGGGCGTGGTAGATTCGGAAATCAGCCCCAGCATTTT.